This T cell receptor beta chain appears in the sequencing data of a study of blood T cell repertoires in COVID-19. Study in general: Spain, Italy and the United States supplied samples that represented acute and convalescent COVID-19.

Trimming took off 2 bases at V and 1 base at J, with 15 bases between the two ends. Germline CDR1 reads GTSNPN; CDR2 reads SVGIG (reference sequence). The CDR3 extends over 16 amino acids. Participants were aged roughly 18 to 90 years, lived in about 26 US areas, and enrolled virtually. Someone with COVID-19 had been met by exposed participants within 2 weeks before study entry. Sequenced by immunoSEQ multiplex PCR; TCRdb stores in-frame clones only, minus some. The sample shows approximately 380,000 clones, 80% to 95% of them seen only once. Source material: PBMCs or T cells enriched from blood (not recorded which). The receptor's source is a woman aged 40 to 50 who had been exposed to COVID-19. The chain combines TRBV30 with TRBJ2-1, with a tentative D call TRBD2 (5 bases). CDR3 coding DNA: TGTGCCTGGAGTTTGTCGGGATTAGCTTCCTACAATGAGCAGTTCTTC. This encodes CAWSLSGLASYNEQFF.